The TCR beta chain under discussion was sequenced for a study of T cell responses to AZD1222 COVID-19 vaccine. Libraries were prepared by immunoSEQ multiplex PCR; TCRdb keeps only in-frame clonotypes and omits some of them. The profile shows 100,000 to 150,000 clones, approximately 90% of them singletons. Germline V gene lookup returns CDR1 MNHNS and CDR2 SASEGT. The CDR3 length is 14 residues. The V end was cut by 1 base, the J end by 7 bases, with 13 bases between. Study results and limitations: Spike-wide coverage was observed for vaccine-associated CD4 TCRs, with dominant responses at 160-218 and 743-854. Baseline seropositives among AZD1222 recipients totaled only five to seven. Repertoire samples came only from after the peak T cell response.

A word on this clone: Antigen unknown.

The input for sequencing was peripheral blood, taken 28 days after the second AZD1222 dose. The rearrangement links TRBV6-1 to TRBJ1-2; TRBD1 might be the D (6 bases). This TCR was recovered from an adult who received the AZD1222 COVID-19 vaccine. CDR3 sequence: CASSEVRGLSGYTF. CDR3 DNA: TGTGCCAGCAGTGAAGTTCGGGGGCTGAGTGGCTACACCTTC.